This TCR beta chain emerged from a study of OX40 agonist ivuxolimab in advanced cancers. With 5 bases removed from V and 4 bases from J, the gap between germline ends came to 14 bases. The CDR3 sequence is 14 residues long. Germline V gene sequence: CDR1 ENHRY, CDR2 SYGVKD. Generated by immunoSEQ multiplex PCR, the TCRdb table keeps only in-frame clones and is missing some. The sample shows tens of thousands of clones, 88% of them seen only once. The rearrangement joins TRBV10-3 to TRBJ1-1; D possibly corresponds to TRBD1 (6 bases). This receptor was obtained from an adult with an advanced solid tumor such as melanoma, head and neck, liver or kidney cancer. The source was CD4+ or CD8+ T cells sorted from blood, collected in a trial of the OX40 agonist ivuxolimab. Here the CDR3 reads CAISSTGPPTEAFF. CDR3 in DNA: TGTGCCATCAGTTCAACAGGGCCCCCCACTGAAGCTTTCTTT.